Sequencing of this TCR beta chain was carried out in a study of T cell responses to AZD1222 COVID-19 vaccine (dated by TCRdb to the early 2020s). Looking at the study overall: AZD1222 recipients with second doses at about 4 weeks or about 12 weeks were pooled, because spike-specific TCR depth and breadth did not differ between schedules. A total of 240 or so trial participants underwent TCR sequencing, of whom about 200 had received two doses of AZD1222 and 26 had received two doses of the MenACWY control vaccine. Trial participants were enrolled by age into subgroups of 18-55, 56-69 and 70-plus years, and approximately 150, 30 and 60 TCR-sequenced participants, respectively, were included in these subgroups. Overall study results and their limits: In the small 56-69-year group, the increase in depth fell short of significance, most likely because of low power. No day 14 peak-response samples were available, so repertoires were characterized only after the peak T cell response. Conclusions about previously exposed vaccinees were limited because only a handful of AZD1222 recipients were SARS-CoV-2 seropositive at baseline. A significant rise in spike-specific TCR breadth and depth was observed after two AZD1222 doses relative to day 0 and relative to MenACWY recipients. The vaccine-associated CD4 TCRs covered the entire spike protein, and the dominant responses fell in regions 160-218 and 743-854. Reportedly, close to half of the unique spike-specific TCRs recognized epitopes lying outside the regions that are mutated in the B.1.351 and B.1.1.7 variants. Participants were mostly white British, with more females than males. The authors suggested clonal diversity may have been underestimated.

The CDR3 regions of human TCRbeta chains were analyzed by immunosequencing. The original pipeline was this. Repertoire TCRs were matched against a reference library of SARS-CoV-2-specific TCRs generated with the MIRA antigen-specificity platform. Breadth was defined as the fraction of unique TCRs that were SARS-CoV-2-associated, and depth was defined as the fraction of total T cells that were SARS-CoV-2-associated. Using the MIRA data, each spike-specific TCR was mapped to the spike region that the TCR reacts to and placed in a CD4 or CD8 class. Log10-transformed breadth and depth values were compared by one-way ANOVA with Sidak's multiple comparisons tests. TCRdb's version of the immuneACCESS table is confined to in-frame rearrangements and falls short of the full clone set. An unresolved V gene accounts for under half of the shortfall where checked; the remainder is of unknown origin. V and J calls and clone size are as listed in that table; D and trimming were resolved from the DNA. This sample gives approximately 73,000 clones in total; over 80% of them show up just once. Roughly 9.8% of the sample is in the top ten clones.

The sample's time point, from its label and the paper: baseline before first vaccination. Samples from vaccinated people were obtained from the UK trials COV001 and COV002, which included a single-blind randomized controlled phase 2/3 trial of AZD1222 (ChAdOx1 nCoV-19) in healthy adults. Trial participant PBMC samples were collected at day 0 and day 28 after the second dose for TCRbeta chain sequencing. There are 14 amino acids in the CDR3, from cysteine to phenylalanine inclusive. Only the CDR3 DNA is retained, 42 bases long and in frame from the first base. Reading the germline V gene (reference sequence) gives CDR1 LGHDT and CDR2 YNNKEL. Trimming takes 4 bases from V and 2 bases from J, and the germline ends sit 12 bases apart. A note on this clone: It lacks a known antigen. Base quality data are lacking; no much larger clone is found one base away.

The specimen was peripheral blood, collected on day 0 of AZD1222 vaccination. This sequence was found in an adult in good health. The chain is made from TRBV3-1 (or the pseudogene TRBV3-2) and TRBJ2-7; matching of 6 bases hints at TRBD2 as the D gene. The CDR3 region: CASSLGGTTYEQYF. The sequence in DNA is TGTGCCAGCAGCCTCGGAGGGACCACCTACGAGCAGTACTTC.